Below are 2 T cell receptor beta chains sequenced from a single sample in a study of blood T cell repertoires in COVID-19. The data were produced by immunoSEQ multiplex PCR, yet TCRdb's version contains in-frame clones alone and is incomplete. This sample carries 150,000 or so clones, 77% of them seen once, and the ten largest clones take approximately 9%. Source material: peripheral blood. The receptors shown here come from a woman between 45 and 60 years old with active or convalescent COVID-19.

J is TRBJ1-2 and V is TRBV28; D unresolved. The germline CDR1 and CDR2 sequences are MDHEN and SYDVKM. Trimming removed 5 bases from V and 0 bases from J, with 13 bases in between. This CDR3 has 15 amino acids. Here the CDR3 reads CASSGEGRTNYGYTF. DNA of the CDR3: TGTGCCAGCAGTGGGGAGGGCCGAACTAACTATGGCTACACCTTC.

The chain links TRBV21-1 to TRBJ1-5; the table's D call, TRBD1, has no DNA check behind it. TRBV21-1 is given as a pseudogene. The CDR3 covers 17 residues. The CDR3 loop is CASPGTGGIWGNQPQHF. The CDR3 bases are TGTGCCAGCCCCGGGACAGGAGGGATATGGGGCAATCAGCCCCAGCATTTT.